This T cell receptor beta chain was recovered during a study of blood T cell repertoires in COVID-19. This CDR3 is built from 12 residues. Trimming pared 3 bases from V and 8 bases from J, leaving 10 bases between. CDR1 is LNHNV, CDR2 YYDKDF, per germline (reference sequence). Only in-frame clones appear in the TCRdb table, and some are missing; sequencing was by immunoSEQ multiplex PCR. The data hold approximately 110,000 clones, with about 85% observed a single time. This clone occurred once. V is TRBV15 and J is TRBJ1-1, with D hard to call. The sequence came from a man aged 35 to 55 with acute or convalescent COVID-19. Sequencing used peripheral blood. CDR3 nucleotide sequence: TGTGCCACCAGCAGGGAGCAAGACGAAGCTTTCTTT. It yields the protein CATSREQDEAFF.